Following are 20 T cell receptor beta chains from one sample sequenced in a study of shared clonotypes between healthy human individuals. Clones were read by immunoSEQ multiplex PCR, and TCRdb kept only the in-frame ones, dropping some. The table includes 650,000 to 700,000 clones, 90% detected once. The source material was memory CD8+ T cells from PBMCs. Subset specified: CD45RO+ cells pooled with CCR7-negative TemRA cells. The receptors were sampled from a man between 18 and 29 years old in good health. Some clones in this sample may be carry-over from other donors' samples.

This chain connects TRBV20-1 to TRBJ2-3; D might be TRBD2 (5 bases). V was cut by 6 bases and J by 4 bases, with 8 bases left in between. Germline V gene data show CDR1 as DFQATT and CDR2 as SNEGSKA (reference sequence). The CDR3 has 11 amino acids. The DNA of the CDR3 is TGCAGTGCCCACGGGGCAGATACGCAGTATTTT. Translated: CSAHGADTQYF.

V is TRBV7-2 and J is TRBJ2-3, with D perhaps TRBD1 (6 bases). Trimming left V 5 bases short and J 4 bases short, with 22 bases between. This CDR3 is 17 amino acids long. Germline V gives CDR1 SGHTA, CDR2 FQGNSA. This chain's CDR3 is CASSVEPLQGWADTQYF. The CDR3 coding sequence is TGTGCCAGCAGCGTAGAGCCTTTACAGGGTTGGGCAGATACGCAGTATTTT.

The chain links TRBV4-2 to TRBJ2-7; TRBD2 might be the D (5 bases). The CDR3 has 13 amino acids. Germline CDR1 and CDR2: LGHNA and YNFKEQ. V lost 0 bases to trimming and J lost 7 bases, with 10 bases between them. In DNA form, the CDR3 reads TGTGCCAGCAGCCAAGACGCCAGCGGTGAGCAGTACTTC. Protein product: CASSQDASGEQYF.

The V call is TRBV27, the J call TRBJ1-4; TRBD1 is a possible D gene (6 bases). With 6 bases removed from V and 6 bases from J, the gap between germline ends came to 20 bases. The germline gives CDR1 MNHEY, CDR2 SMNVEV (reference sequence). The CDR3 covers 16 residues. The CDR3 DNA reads TGTGCCAGCAGGGGCTACACAGGGATTGAGGATGAAAAACTGTTTTTT. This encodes CASRGYTGIEDEKLFF.

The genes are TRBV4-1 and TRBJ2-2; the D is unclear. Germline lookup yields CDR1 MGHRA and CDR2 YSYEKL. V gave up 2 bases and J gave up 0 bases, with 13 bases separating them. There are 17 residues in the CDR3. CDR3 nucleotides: TGCGCCAGCAGCCAATCTATTGGGGTTACGAACACCGGGGAGCTGTTTTTT. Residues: CASSQSIGVTNTGELFF.

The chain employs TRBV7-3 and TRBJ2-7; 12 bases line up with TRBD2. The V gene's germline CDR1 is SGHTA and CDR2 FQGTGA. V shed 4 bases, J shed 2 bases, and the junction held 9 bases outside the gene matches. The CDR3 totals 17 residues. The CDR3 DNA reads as TGTGCCAGCAGCTCACTGACCCGGACTAGCGGGGCCTACGAGCAGTACTTC. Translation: CASSSLTRTSGAYEQYF.

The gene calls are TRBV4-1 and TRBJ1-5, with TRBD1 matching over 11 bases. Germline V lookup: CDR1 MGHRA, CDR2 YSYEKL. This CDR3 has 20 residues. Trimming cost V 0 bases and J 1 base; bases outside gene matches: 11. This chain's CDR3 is CASSQERLKRDRGSNQPQHF. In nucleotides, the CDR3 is TGCGCCAGCAGCCAAGAAAGACTAAAGCGGGACAGGGGGAGCAATCAGCCCCAGCATTTT.

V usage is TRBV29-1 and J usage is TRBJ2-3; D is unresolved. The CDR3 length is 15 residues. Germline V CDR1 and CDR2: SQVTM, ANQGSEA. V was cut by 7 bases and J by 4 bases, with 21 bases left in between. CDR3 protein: CSAPYLGPWADTQYF. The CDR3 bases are TGCAGCGCCCCATATCTTGGCCCATGGGCAGATACGCAGTATTTT.

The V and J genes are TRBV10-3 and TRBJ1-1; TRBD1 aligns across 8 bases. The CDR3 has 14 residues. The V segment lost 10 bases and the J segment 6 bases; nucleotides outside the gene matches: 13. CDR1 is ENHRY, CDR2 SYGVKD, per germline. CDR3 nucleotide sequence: TGTGCCACCTCGGGGGGGGCAGGGGGCTCTGAAGCTTTCTTT. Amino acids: CATSGGAGGSEAFF.

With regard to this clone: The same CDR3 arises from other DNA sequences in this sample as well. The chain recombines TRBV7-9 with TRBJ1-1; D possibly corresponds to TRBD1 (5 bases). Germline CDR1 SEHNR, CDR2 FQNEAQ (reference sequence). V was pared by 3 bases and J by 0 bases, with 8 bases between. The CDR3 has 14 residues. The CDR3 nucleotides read TGTGCCAGCAGCTTGGGGGGGTTGAACACTGAAGCTTTCTTT. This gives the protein CASSLGGLNTEAFF.

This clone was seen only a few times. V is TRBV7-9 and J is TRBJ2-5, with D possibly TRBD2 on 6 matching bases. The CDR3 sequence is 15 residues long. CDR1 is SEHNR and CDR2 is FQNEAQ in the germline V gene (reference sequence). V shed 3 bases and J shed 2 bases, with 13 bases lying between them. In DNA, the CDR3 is TGTGCCAGCAGCTTCAGACTAGGTTTACAAGAGACCCAGTACTTC. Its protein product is CASSFRLGLQETQYF.

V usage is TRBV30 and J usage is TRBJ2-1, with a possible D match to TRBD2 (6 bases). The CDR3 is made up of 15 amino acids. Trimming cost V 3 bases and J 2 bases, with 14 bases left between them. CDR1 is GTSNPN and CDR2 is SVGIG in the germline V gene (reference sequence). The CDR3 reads CAWRSIAEAYNEQFF. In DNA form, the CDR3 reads TGTGCCTGGAGGTCTATAGCGGAAGCCTACAATGAGCAGTTCTTC.

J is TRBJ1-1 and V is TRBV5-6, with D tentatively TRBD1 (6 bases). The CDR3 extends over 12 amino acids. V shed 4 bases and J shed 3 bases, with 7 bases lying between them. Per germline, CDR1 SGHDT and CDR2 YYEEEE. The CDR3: CASSRQDTEAFF. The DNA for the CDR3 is TGTGCCAGCAGCCGACAGGACACTGAAGCTTTCTTT.

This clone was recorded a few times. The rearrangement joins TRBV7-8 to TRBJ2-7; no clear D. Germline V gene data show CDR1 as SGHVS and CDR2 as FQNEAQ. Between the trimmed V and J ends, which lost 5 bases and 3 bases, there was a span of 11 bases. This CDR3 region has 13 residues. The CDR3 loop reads CASSPAGDYEQYF. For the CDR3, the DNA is TGTGCCAGCAGCCCGGCTGGGGACTACGAGCAGTACTTC. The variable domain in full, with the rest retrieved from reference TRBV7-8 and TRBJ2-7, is GAGVSQSPRYKVAKRGQDVALRCDPISGHVSLFWYQQALGQGPEFLTYFQNEAQLDKSGLPSDRFFAERPEGSVSTLKIQRTQQEDSAVYLCASSPAGDYEQYFGPGTRLTVT.

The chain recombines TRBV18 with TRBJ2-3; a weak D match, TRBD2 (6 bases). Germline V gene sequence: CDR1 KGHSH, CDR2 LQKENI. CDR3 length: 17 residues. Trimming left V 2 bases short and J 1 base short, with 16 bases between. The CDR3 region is CASSPSLGVAGTDTQYF. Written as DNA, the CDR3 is TGTGCCAGCTCACCATCCCTAGGGGTAGCGGGCACAGATACGCAGTATTTT.

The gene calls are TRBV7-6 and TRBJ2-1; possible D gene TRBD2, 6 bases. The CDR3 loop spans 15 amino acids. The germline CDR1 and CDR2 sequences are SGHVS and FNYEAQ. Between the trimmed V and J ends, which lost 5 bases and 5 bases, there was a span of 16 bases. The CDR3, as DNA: TGTGCCAGCAGCCCATGGAGGGAGTTCGACAATGAGCAGTTCTTC. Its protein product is CASSPWREFDNEQFF.

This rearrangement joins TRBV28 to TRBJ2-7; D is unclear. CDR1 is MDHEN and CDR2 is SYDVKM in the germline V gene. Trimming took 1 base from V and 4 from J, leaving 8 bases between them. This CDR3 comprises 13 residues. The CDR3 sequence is CASSLLAGYEQYF. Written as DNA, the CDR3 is TGTGCCAGCAGTTTATTGGCCGGATACGAGCAGTACTTC. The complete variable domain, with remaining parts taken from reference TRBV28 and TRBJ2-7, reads DVKVTQSSRYLVKRTGEKVFLECVQDMDHENMFWYRQDPGLGLRLIYFSYDVKMKEKGDIPEGYSVSREKKERFSLILESASTNQTSMYLCASSLLAGYEQYFGPGTRLTVT.

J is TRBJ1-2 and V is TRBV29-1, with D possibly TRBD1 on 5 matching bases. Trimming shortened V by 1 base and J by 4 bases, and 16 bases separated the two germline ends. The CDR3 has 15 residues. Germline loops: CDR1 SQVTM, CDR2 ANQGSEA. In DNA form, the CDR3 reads TGCAGCGTTGAAGCTACTATAAGGGGTGGCTATGGCTACACCTTC. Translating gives CSVEATIRGGYGYTF. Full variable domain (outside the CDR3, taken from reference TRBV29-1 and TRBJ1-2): SAVISQKPSRDICQRGTSLTIQCQVDSQVTMMFWYRQQPGQSLTLIATANQGSEATYESGFVIDKFPISRPNLTFSTLTVSNMSPEDSSIYLCSVEATIRGGYGYTFGSGTRLTVV.

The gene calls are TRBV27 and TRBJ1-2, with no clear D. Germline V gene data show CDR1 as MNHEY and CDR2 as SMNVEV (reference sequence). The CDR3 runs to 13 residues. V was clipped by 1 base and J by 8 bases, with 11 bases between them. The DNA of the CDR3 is TGTGCCAGCAGTTTATTATGGGGTAACGGCTACACCTTC. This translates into CASSLLWGNGYTF.

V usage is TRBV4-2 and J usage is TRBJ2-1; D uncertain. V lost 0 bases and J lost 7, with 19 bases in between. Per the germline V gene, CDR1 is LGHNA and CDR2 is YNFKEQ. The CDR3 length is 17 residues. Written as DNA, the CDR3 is TGTGCCAGCAGCCAAGAAGGTGGTCCCGGAGCAAAGAATGAGCAGTTCTTC. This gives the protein CASSQEGGPGAKNEQFF.